The table lists the clone carrying this T cell receptor beta chain with a few counts. The antigen is undetermined. The entry originates in a study of identical twins. Whole-study results and caveats: Out-of-frame sharing of TCR alpha in monozygotic twins was underestimated by models.

MiXCR was run by TCRdb on the 5' RACE reads, yielding one entry per CDR3 protein. Among about 220,000 distinct CDR3 sequences, under 10% were seen once, and the ten largest hold about 1.8%. The same sample was also used in a study of yellow fever vaccine responses in identical twins.

The source material was memory (CD45RO+) T cells sorted from blood. The receptor was derived from a woman younger than 35 in good health.

The CDR3 reads CASSLWRLAGGRRNNEQFF. For the CDR3, the DNA is TGTGCCAGCAGCTTATGGAGACTAGCGGGGGGCCGGAGGAACAATGAGCAGTTCTTC. The rearrangement joins TRBV11-1 to TRBJ2-1; TRBD2 matches at 13 bases. The V and J ends lost 2 bases and 5 bases, in that order; junction bases with no gene match: 12. The CDR3 runs 19 residues. Looked up from germline, CDR1 is SGHAT and CDR2 is FQDESV (reference sequence).